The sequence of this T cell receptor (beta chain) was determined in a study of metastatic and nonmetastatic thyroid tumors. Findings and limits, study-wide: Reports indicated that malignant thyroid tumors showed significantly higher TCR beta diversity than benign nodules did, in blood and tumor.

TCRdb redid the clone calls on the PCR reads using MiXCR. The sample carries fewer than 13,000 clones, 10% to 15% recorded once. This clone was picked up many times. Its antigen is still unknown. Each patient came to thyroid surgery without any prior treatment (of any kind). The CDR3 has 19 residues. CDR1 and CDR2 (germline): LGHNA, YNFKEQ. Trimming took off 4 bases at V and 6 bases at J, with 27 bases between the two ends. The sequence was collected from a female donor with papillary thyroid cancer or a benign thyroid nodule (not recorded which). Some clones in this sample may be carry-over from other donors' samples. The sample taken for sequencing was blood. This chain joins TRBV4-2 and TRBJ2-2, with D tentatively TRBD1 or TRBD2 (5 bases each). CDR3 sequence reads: CASSPDLLKGRGVAGELFF. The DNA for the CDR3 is TGTGCCAGCAGCCCTGACCTGCTTAAGGGCAGAGGGGTCGCCGGGGAGCTGTTTTTT.